These 10 T cell receptor beta chains share one sample of origin, sequenced in a study of cytomegalovirus exposure and HLA in healthy donors. PCR employed 60 Vbeta and 13 Jbeta primers. Assay: immunoSEQ multiplex PCR; the TCRdb copy retains only in-frame clones and omits some. The profile shows about 120,000 clones, 74% of them singletons. The sample comprised PBMCs. The receptors stem from a woman aged 50 to 60 in good health and CMV-seropositive.

In this sample, this clone turned up once. The gene calls are TRBV14 and TRBJ2-5; 9 bases map to TRBD2. This CDR3 has 18 residues. Trimming cost V 0 bases and J 4 bases; bases outside gene matches: 12. Germline V gene lookup returns CDR1 SGHDN and CDR2 FVKESK. Written as DNA, the CDR3 is TGTGCCAGCAGCCAAGATTTGGCGGGGGGGCTTCGTTCAGAGACCCAGTACTTC. Amino acids: CASSQDLAGGLRSETQYF.

The chain carries TRBV20-1 and TRBJ1-2; D ambiguous. The CDR3 loop spans 10 amino acids. The ends were cut back, 3 bases at V and 8 bases at J, with 7 bases in the middle. Germline CDR1 is DFQATT and CDR2 is SNEGSKA (reference sequence). The CDR3 spells CSARLGGYTF. The CDR3, as DNA: TGCAGTGCTAGGCTCGGGGGCTACACCTTC.

In this sample, this clone turned up a few times. The same CDR3 can be traced to other DNA sequences in this sample. The V gene is TRBV6-1, the J gene TRBJ1-1; D call uncertain. The ends were cut back, 2 bases at V and 0 bases at J, with 10 bases in the middle. The CDR3 loop spans 15 amino acids. Looked up from germline, CDR1 is MNHNS and CDR2 is SASEGT. CDR3 amino acids: CASSERGDLNTEAFF. CDR3 sequence (DNA): TGTGCCAGCAGTGAAAGAGGAGACCTGAACACTGAAGCTTTCTTT.

DNA for the CDR3: TGTGCCAGCTCACCGGGCGGGGTTGGGGATCAGCCCCAGCATTTT. Protein product: CASSPGGVGDQPQHF. The V and J genes are TRBV18 and TRBJ1-5, with D hard to call. CDR1 is KGHSH, CDR2 LQKENI, per germline. V was trimmed by 3 bases and J by 5 bases, leaving 14 bases between them. The CDR3 loop spans 15 amino acids.

The CDR3 DNA follows: TGTGCCAGCAGTTTGCCGAACACCGGGACAGGGGGTGGCTACACCTTC. Translating gives CASSLPNTGTGGGYTF. This sequence joins TRBV28 and TRBJ1-2; 11 bases line up with TRBD1. Looked up from germline, CDR1 is MDHEN and CDR2 is SYDVKM. This CDR3 comprises 16 residues. Losses at the gene ends were 3 bases for V and 7 bases for J; bases not matched to a gene: 10.

The V gene is TRBV19, the J gene TRBJ1-1; TRBD1 might be the D (5 bases). Germline values: CDR1 LNHDA, CDR2 SQIVND (reference sequence). This CDR3 comprises 13 residues. The V end was cut by 8 bases, the J end by 0 bases, with 10 bases between. CDR3 DNA sequence: TGTGCCAGTTCGGACACTGTGAACACTGAAGCTTTCTTT. Translation: CASSDTVNTEAFF. The variable domain in full, completed from reference TRBV19 and TRBJ1-1, reads DGGITQSPKYLFRKEGQNVTLSCEQNLNHDAMYWYRQDPGQGLRLIYYSQIVNDFQKGDIAEGYSVSREKKESFPLTVTSAQKNPTAFYLCASSDTVNTEAFFGQGTRLTVV.

This clone was seen a few times. V and J are TRBV7-9 and TRBJ2-3, with D maybe TRBD2 (5 bases). V was cut by 0 bases and J by 1 base, with 5 bases left in between. The CDR3 is 14 residues long. Germline V gives CDR1 SEHNR, CDR2 FQNEAQ (reference sequence). CDR3 in DNA: TGTGCCAGCAGCTTAGCTAGCGGCACAGATACGCAGTATTTT. It specifies CASSLASGTDTQYF.

The V gene is TRBV2, the J gene TRBJ1-2; 9 bases map to TRBD1. The CDR3 loop spans 14 amino acids. V was pared by 3 bases and J by 4 bases, with 3 bases of the junction left unmatched. CDR1 is SNHLY and CDR2 is FYNNEI in the germline V gene. CDR3 DNA: TGTGCCAGCAGTGACGGGACAGGGTTCTATGGCTACACCTTC. Translated, it gives CASSDGTGFYGYTF.

This clone was recorded only once. This chain uses TRBV10-3 with TRBJ2-1; TRBD2 agrees at 8 bases. The length of the CDR3 is 16 residues. Unmatched junction bases numbered 10, after V lost 0 bases and J lost 9 bases. Per the germline V gene, CDR1 is ENHRY and CDR2 is SYGVKD. CDR3: CAISESFAGGRGEQFF. The CDR3 bases are TGTGCCATCAGTGAGTCGTTCGCGGGAGGTCGAGGTGAGCAGTTCTTC.

The V call is TRBV25-1, the J call TRBJ1-2; D possibly corresponds to TRBD1 (6 bases). This CDR3 is 13 amino acids long. Germline V CDR1 and CDR2: MGHDK, SYGVNS. V gave up 5 bases and J gave up 3 bases, with 10 bases separating them. The CDR3 is CASSYGQHYGYTF. The CDR3 DNA reads as TGTGCCAGCAGTTACGGACAGCACTATGGCTACACCTTC.